Listed below are T cell receptor beta chains from one sample, sequenced in a study of beta chain features in type 1 diabetes. Assay used: immunoSEQ multiplex PCR; TCRdb lists only in-frame clones, some missing. This sample carries about 270,000 clones, approximately 15% of them seen once, and the ten largest clones take 0.017%. Sample: naive CD4+ T cells from blood. These receptors were collected from a man between 25 and 39 years old with type 1 diabetes. CDR3s include the opening cysteine and the closing phenylalanine or tryptophan. The order of the fields is clone size, D gene, J gene, V gene, CDR3 length, CDR3 protein, CDR3 DNA. A D gene is named only where the DNA matches it firmly. Part of the rows lack a size; the others show once, few, many or a class for expanded clones.

size: NA; D: NA; J: TRBJ1-1; V: TRBV29-1; length: 11; CDR3: CSVGTDTEAFF; DNA: TGCAGCGTTGGAACAGACACTGAAGCTTTCTTT
size: NA; D: TRBD1; J: TRBJ2-7; V: TRBV28; length: 15; CDR3: CASSSTGTVSYEQYF; DNA: TGTGCCAGCAGCTCAACCGGGACAGTGTCCTACGAGCAGTACTTC
size: few; D: TRBD1; J: TRBJ2-4; V: TRBV18; length: 15; CDR3: CASSATGGGDGIQYF; DNA: TGTGCCAGCTCAGCGACAGGGGGGGGCGACGGAATTCAGTACTTC
size: few; D: NA; J: TRBJ1-5; V: TRBV28; length: 16; CDR3: CASRLGDTYSNQPQHF; DNA: TGTGCCAGCAGGTTGGGGGACACATATAGCAATCAGCCCCAGCATTTT
size: NA; D: TRBD1; J: TRBJ1-1; V: TRBV5-1; length: 18; CDR3: CASSLQGDRVGMNTEAFF; DNA: TGCGCCAGCAGCTTGCAGGGGGACAGGGTGGGCATGAACACTGAAGCTTTCTTT
size: NA; D: NA; J: TRBJ2-3; V: TRBV9; length: 14; CDR3: CASSADRGADTQYF; DNA: TGTGCCAGCAGCGCCGACCGTGGAGCAGATACGCAGTATTTT
size: few; D: NA; J: TRBJ1-1; V: TRBV11-2; length: 13; CDR3: CASSSGGNTEAFF; DNA: TGTGCCAGCAGCTCCGGGGGGAACACTGAAGCTTTCTTT
size: NA; D: NA; J: TRBJ1-1; V: TRBV29-1; length: 11; CDR3: CSVENGGEAFF; DNA: TGCAGCGTTGAAAACGGGGGTGAAGCTTTCTTT
size: NA; D: NA; J: TRBJ1-5; V: TRBV19; length: 13; CDR3: CASSDRWDQPQHF; DNA: TGTGCCAGTAGCGACAGATGGGATCAGCCCCAGCATTTT
size: NA; D: TRBD1; J: TRBJ2-7; V: TRBV10-3; length: 14; CDR3: CAISLTGGNYEQYF; DNA: TGTGCCATCAGCCTCACAGGGGGGAACTACGAGCAGTACTTC
size: few; D: NA; J: TRBJ2-3; V: TRBV19; length: 13; CDR3: CAIREIGRDTQYF; DNA: TGTGCGATTAGGGAGATCGGGCGGGATACGCAGTATTTT
size: few; D: TRBD2; J: TRBJ2-7; V: TRBV29-1; length: 13; CDR3: CSVEERESYEQYF; DNA: TGCAGCGTTGAGGAGCGGGAGTCCTACGAGCAGTACTTC
size: NA; D: NA; J: TRBJ2-1; V: TRBV30; length: 14; CDR3: CAWSRNRDYNEQFF; DNA: TGTGCCTGGAGTCGTAACCGGGATTACAATGAGCAGTTCTTC
size: NA; D: TRBD2; J: TRBJ2-1; V: TRBV25-1; length: 15; CDR3: CASSDGTSGNNEQFF; DNA: TGTGCCAGCAGTGATGGGACTAGCGGTAACAATGAGCAGTTCTTC
size: NA; D: TRBD1; J: TRBJ1-2; V: TRBV29-1; length: 14; CDR3: CSVEEGQRNYGYTF; DNA: TGCAGCGTTGAAGAGGGACAGCGAAACTATGGCTACACCTTC
size: NA; D: NA; J: TRBJ2-7; V: TRBV28; length: 15; CDR3: CASSLSSTGTYEQYF; DNA: TGTGCCAGCAGTTTATCATCGACAGGCACCTACGAGCAGTACTTC
size: NA; D: TRBD2; J: TRBJ2-7; V: TRBV4-2; length: 14; CDR3: CASSQRTSGYEQYF; DNA: TGTGCCAGCAGCCAAAGGACTAGCGGCTACGAGCAGTACTTC
size: few; D: NA; J: TRBJ2-2; V: TRBV29-1; length: 13; CDR3: CSVDSEGGGELFF; DNA: TGCAGCGTTGATTCGGAGGGTGGCGGGGAGCTGTTTTTT
size: few; D: NA; J: TRBJ1-3; V: TRBV29-1; length: 13; CDR3: CSVGQGAGNTIYF; DNA: TGCAGCGTTGGGCAGGGTGCTGGAAACACCATATATTTT
size: NA; D: NA; J: TRBJ2-7; V: TRBV18; length: 15; CDR3: CASSPLTGSSYEQYF; DNA: TGTGCCAGCTCACCGTTGACAGGTTCTTCCTACGAGCAGTACTTC
size: NA; D: NA; J: TRBJ1-5; V: TRBV7-2; length: 15; CDR3: CASSLDSARGQPQHF; DNA: TGTGCCAGCAGCCTGGACAGTGCACGGGGTCAGCCCCAGCATTTT
size: few; D: NA; J: TRBJ1-3; V: TRBV4-3; length: 14; CDR3: CASSLGDTGNTIYF; DNA: TGCGCCAGCAGCCTTGGGGACACCGGAAACACCATATATTTT
size: NA; D: TRBD2; J: TRBJ2-4; V: TRBV7-2; length: 14; CDR3: CASSGGGSQNIQYF; DNA: TGTGCCAGCAGTGGGGGAGGGTCCCAAAACATTCAGTACTTC
size: few; D: TRBD1; J: TRBJ1-5; V: TRBV2; length: 16; CDR3: CASSGQGAGSNQPQHF; DNA: TGTGCCAGCAGCGGACAGGGGGCCGGTAGCAATCAGCCCCAGCATTTT